The clone carrying this T cell receptor beta chain was seen many times. CDR3 length: 16 residues. Between the trimmed V and J ends, which lost 6 bases and 5 bases, there was a span of 21 bases. This specimen belongs to a study of molecular identifiers for immune sequencing clone quantification. Study overall: Replicate experiments took RNA from about 20,000 or 100,000 naive CD8 cells, divided it five ways and sequenced four.

TCRdb re-called the PCR reads with MiXCR, one entry per CDR3 protein. The table shows 460,000 or so distinct CDR3 sequences, with around 25% occurring only once. The source material was naive CD8+ T cells from blood, with Jurkat cell RNA spiked in. Subset in this sample: FACS-sorted CD8+CD4-CCR7+CD45RA+ naive T cells. The sequence came from a human donor in good health. Some libraries in this study had Jurkat cell RNA spiked in. This chain uses TRBV12-3 or TRBV12-4 with TRBJ2-3, with D perhaps matching TRBD1 or TRBD2 (7 bases each). DNA for the CDR3: TGTGCCAGCAGGAGGGAGGGGACAGCGGTGATAGATACGCAGTATTTT. Translation: CASRREGTAVIDTQYF.